This T cell receptor beta chain emerged from a study of cytomegalovirus exposure and HLA in healthy donors. Whole-study findings and limits: The classifier was said to identify cytomegalovirus status with high specificity and sensitivity. As confirmed in vitro, a few CMV-associated chains were specific for CMV antigens. The tendency of first-cohort TCR clusters to co-occur in the roughly 120 validation repertoires was identified by a subsequent analysis.

The CDR3 length is 15 residues. V was shortened by 1 base and J by 5 bases, with 14 bases between the two germline ends. Germline V gene lookup returns CDR1 MNHEY and CDR2 SMNVEV (reference sequence). Sequenced by immunoSEQ multiplex PCR; TCRdb stores in-frame clones only, minus some. Of under 400,000 clones listed, 80% to 90% are singletons. Concerning this clone itself: Its antigen is currently unknown.

The V gene is TRBV27, the J gene TRBJ1-1, with D possibly TRBD1 on 6 matching bases. This clonotype was obtained from a woman aged 18-29 years in good health and CMV-seronegative. What was sequenced was PBMCs. Here the CDR3 reads CASSLLEPRGTEAFF. CDR3 nucleotides: TGTGCCAGCAGTTTATTGGAACCCAGGGGAACTGAAGCTTTCTTT.